This TCR beta chain was sequenced in a study of T cells after yellow fever vaccination. About the study: Fractions containing few cells were prepared with SMART-Seq v4 Ultra Low Input.

This clonotype was observed a handful of times. Its antigen is unidentified. The germline V gene encodes CDR1 SGHTA and CDR2 FQGNSA. V lost 2 bases and J lost 2; bases outside the gene matches: 14. The CDR3 is made up of 20 amino acids. Study findings and constraints: Contaminants from the bulk population, in the form of abundant clonotypes, could be found in FACS-sorted repertoires. By day 5 rather than day 15, the secondary response had peaked, though it was weaker.

TCRdb reanalysed the 5' RACE reads using MiXCR and keeps one entry per CDR3 protein. The table lists hundreds of thousands of distinct CDR3 sequences, about an eighth of them singletons. This specimen was CD4+ T cells sorted from PBMCs, taken 15 days after the yellow fever booster vaccination. The TCR was taken from a man younger than 35 who received the YFV17D yellow fever vaccine. This sequence joins TRBV7-2 and TRBJ2-6; 8 nucleotides match TRBD1. CDR3 nucleotide sequence: TGTGCCAGCAGCTTATACATAGGTGACAGGGGTTTTACTGGGGCCAACGTCCTGACTTTC. This codes for CASSLYIGDRGFTGANVLTF. The whole variable domain, remainder taken from reference TRBV7-2 and TRBJ2-6, is GAGVSQSPSNKVTEKGKDVELRCDPISGHTALYWYRQSLGQGLEFLIYFQGNSAPDKSGLPSDRFSAERTGGSVSTLTIQRTQQEDSAVYLCASSLYIGDRGFTGANVLTFGAGSRLTVL.